This T cell receptor beta chain was recovered during a study of post-analysis software for immune sequencing data. Study observations and caveats: Analysis by F measure revealed that same-batch samples clustered strongly together.

Turning to this clonotype: Its matching antigen is unknown.

Carried by the TCR beta cDNA libraries were unique molecular identifiers. The yield from about 1 to 10 million T cells was 500,000 or so cDNA molecules in total. TCRdb reanalysed the PCR reads using MiXCR and keeps one entry per CDR3 protein. Altogether some 700,000 distinct CDR3 sequences are present, 55% to 60% being singletons, with the ten largest covering about 11%. The clonotype originates from a girl aged 2-10 years with multiple sclerosis. The sequenced material came from blood.

The CDR3 loop is CASSLTPDGNEQFF. DNA for the CDR3: TGCGCCAGCAGCTTGACCCCCGATGGCAATGAGCAGTTCTTC. The chain is built from TRBV5-1 and TRBJ2-1; D unresolved. V lost 1 base, J lost 6 bases, and 11 bases lay in between. This CDR3 region has 14 residues. From germline, CDR1 is SGHRS and CDR2 YFSETQ. The variable domain in full, with the rest retrieved from reference TRBV5-1 and TRBJ2-1, is KAGVTQTPRYLIKTRGQQVTLSCSPISGHRSVSWYQQTPGQGLQFLFEYFSETQRNKGNFPGRFSGRQFSNSRSEMNVSTLELGDSALYLCASSLTPDGNEQFFGPGTRLTVL.